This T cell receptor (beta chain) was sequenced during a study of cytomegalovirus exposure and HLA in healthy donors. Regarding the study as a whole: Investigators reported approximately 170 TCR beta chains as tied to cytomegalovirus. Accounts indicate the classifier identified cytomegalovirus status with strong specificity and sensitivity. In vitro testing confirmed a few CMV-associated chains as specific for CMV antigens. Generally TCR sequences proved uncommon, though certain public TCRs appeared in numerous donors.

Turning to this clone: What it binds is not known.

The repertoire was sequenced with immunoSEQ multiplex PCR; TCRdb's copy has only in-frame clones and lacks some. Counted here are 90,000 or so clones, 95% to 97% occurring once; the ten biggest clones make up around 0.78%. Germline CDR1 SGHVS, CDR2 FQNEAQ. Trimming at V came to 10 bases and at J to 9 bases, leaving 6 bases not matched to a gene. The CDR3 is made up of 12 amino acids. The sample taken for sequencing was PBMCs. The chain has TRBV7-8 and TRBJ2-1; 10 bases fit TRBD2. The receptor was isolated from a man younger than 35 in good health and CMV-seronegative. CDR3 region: CATLAGVSEQFF. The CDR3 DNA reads TGTGCCACCCTAGCGGGAGTGAGTGAGCAGTTCTTC.